The 21 T cell receptor beta chains reported below all come from one sample, sequenced in a study of T cells in tuberculosis. Profiled with immunoSEQ multiplex PCR; TCRdb holds only in-frame clones, not every one. Of about 88,000 clones in the sample, approximately 91% are singletons; the top ten hold under 2.5%. Thawed, overnight-rested PBMC were stained with GMM-loaded CD1B tetramer, viability dye and anti-CD3, then sorted. The lipid loaded on the CD1B tetramers was C32 glucose monomycolate from Rhodococcus equi. Specimen: CD1b-GMM tetramer-negative cells sorted from PBMCs. The receptors were sampled from an adult woman with latent tuberculosis.

The chain has TRBV6-6 and TRBJ2-2, with 9 bases that match TRBD1. The V and J ends lost 2 bases and 6 bases, in that order; junction bases with no gene match: 1. The length of the CDR3 is 14 residues. Germline lookup yields CDR1 MNHNY and CDR2 SVGAGI (reference sequence). In nucleotides, the CDR3 is TGTGCCAGCAGTTACGGGGACAGGGCCGGGGAGCTGTTTTTT. As protein: CASSYGDRAGELFF.

This clone has a single count. The chain joins TRBV13 to TRBJ2-5; 7 bases are shared with TRBD1. The CDR3 has 15 amino acids. The germline V gene encodes CDR1 PRHDT and CDR2 FYEKMQ (reference sequence). V dropped 5 bases and J dropped 4; count of bases not matched to a gene: 10. The CDR3 DNA follows: TGTGCCAGCAGCCACAGGGGCGCACCGATAGAGACCCAGTACTTC. Translating it yields CASSHRGAPIETQYF.

This chain connects TRBV4-2 to TRBJ2-1; D unresolved. The germline gives CDR1 LGHNA, CDR2 YNFKEQ. V was pared by 6 bases and J by 0 bases, with 18 bases between. There are 17 residues in the CDR3. CDR3 DNA sequence: TGTGCCAGCAGACTAACGGCCGGAGCCAGCTCCTACAATGAGCAGTTCTTC. Translating gives CASRLTAGASSYNEQFF.

This clone showed up just once. The chain joins TRBV5-1 to TRBJ2-7; TRBD2 might be the D (5 bases). Germline V gives CDR1 SGHRS, CDR2 YFSETQ. This CDR3 comprises 12 residues. V shed 1 base and J shed 8 bases, with 10 bases lying between them. In DNA form, the CDR3 reads TGCGCCAGCAGCTTGATCGGGGATCAGCAGTACTTC. It encodes CASSLIGDQQYF. Combining the CDR3 with reference TRBV5-1 and TRBJ2-7 gives the whole variable domain KAGVTQTPRYLIKTRGQQVTLSCSPISGHRSVSWYQQTPGQGLQFLFEYFSETQRNKGNFPGRFSGRQFSNSRSEMNVSTLELGDSALYLCASSLIGDQQYFGPGTRLTVT.

The V gene is TRBV4-3, the J gene TRBJ2-4; 15 nucleotides match TRBD2. CDR1 is LGHNA, CDR2 YSLEER, per germline. V lost 1 base to trimming and J lost 3 bases; unmatched junction nucleotides: 7. This CDR3 spans 19 amino acids. CDR3 protein: CASSQVGLAGGLGKNIQYF. In DNA, the CDR3 is TGCGCCAGCAGCCAAGTGGGACTAGCGGGGGGTCTGGGCAAAAACATTCAGTACTTC.

The gene calls are TRBV7-2 and TRBJ1-2; 7 bases map to TRBD1. V lost 2 bases to trimming and J lost 2 bases; unmatched junction nucleotides: 5. Germline loops: CDR1 SGHTA, CDR2 FQGNSA. The CDR3 loop spans 15 amino acids. CDR3 residues: CASSLPGGQNYGYTF. The DNA of the CDR3 is TGTGCCAGCAGCTTACCAGGGGGACAGAACTATGGCTACACCTTC. The whole variable domain, filled in from reference TRBV7-2 and TRBJ1-2, reads GAGVSQSPSNKVTEKGKDVELRCDPISGHTALYWYRQSLGQGLEFLIYFQGNSAPDKSGLPSDRFSAERTGGSVSTLTIQRTQQEDSAVYLCASSLPGGQNYGYTFGSGTRLTVV.

The gene calls are TRBV29-1 and TRBJ2-1; 9 bases are shared with TRBD2. The CDR3 contains 14 residues. Germline lookup yields CDR1 SQVTM and CDR2 ANQGSEA. The CDR3 region has the DNA TGCAGTGGTCTGCGGGGGGGATTTCCTAATGAGCAGTTCTTC. It encodes CSGLRGGFPNEQFF.

CDR3 bases: TGTGCCAGCAGCCCTGGACATTTGAACACTGAAGCTTTCTTT. Protein product: CASSPGHLNTEAFF. The chain combines TRBV4-2 with TRBJ1-1; tentatively, D is TRBD1 (5 bases). Germline V gene lookup returns CDR1 LGHNA and CDR2 YNFKEQ. The CDR3 totals 14 residues. V gave up 4 bases and J gave up 0 bases, with 9 bases separating them.

This rearrangement joins TRBV5-4 to TRBJ1-5, with D possibly being TRBD1 (6 bases). V was trimmed by 4 bases and J by 6 bases, leaving 11 bases between them. The CDR3 consists of 13 residues. Germline CDR1 is SGHNT and CDR2 is YYREEE (reference sequence). DNA for the CDR3: TGTGCCAGCAGCATCTGGGGGCGTCAGCCCCAGCATTTT. Residues: CASSIWGRQPQHF.

This chain links TRBV14 with TRBJ2-2; 9 bases agree with TRBD1. The germline V gene has CDR1 SGHDN and CDR2 FVKESK. Trimming removed 4 bases from V and 3 bases from J; junction bases left unmatched: 3. The CDR3 runs to 15 residues. The CDR3, as DNA: TGTGCCAGCAGCCGGGACAGGGTGTACACCGGGGAGCTGTTTTTT. It translates to CASSRDRVYTGELFF.

This sequence joins TRBV7-9 and TRBJ1-1; 8 bases are a match to TRBD1. The germline CDR1 and CDR2 sequences are SEHNR and FQNEAQ (reference sequence). CDR3 length equals 14 residues. With V trimmed by 4 bases and J by 1 base, 2 bases remained unmatched. Written as DNA, the CDR3 is TGTGCCAGCAGCTCCGGACAGGGGAACACTGAAGCTTTCTTT. Translation gives CASSSGQGNTEAFF.

This chain links TRBV18 with TRBJ1-1, with a tentative D call TRBD1 (5 bases). The CDR3 covers 16 residues. CDR1 and CDR2 from the germline V gene are KGHSH and LQKENI. The ends were cut back, 2 bases at V and 0 bases at J, with 13 bases in the middle. CDR3 bases: TGTGCCAGCTCACCATTCGGAGGGACCGTGAACACTGAAGCTTTCTTT. Translated, it gives CASSPFGGTVNTEAFF.

The gene calls are TRBV7-9 and TRBJ2-1, with TRBD2 identical over 9 bases. This CDR3 spans 13 amino acids. The ends lost 11 bases at V and 5 bases at J; junction bases unmatched: 7. Per germline, CDR1 SEHNR and CDR2 FQNEAQ (reference sequence). CDR3 sequence (DNA): TGTGCCGGCGAAAAGCGGGGGGACAATGAGCAGTTCTTC. Translation gives CAGEKRGDNEQFF.

The chain couples TRBV2 to TRBJ1-6; no clear D gene. V was pared by 7 bases and J by 7 bases, with 14 bases between. The germline V gene encodes CDR1 SNHLY and CDR2 FYNNEI. This CDR3 has 14 residues. Written as DNA, the CDR3 is TGTGCCAGCAACGAGGCTGGGAGAAATTCACCCCTCCACTTT. The encoded protein is CASNEAGRNSPLHF. Filled out from reference TRBV2 and TRBJ1-6, the complete variable domain reads EPEVTQTPSHQVTQMGQEVILRCVPISNHLYFYWYRQILGQKVEFLVSFYNNEISEKSEIFDDQFSVERPDGSNFTLKIRSTKLEDSAMYFCASNEAGRNSPLHFGNGTRLTVT.

This sequence joins TRBV18 and TRBJ1-2; D is perhaps TRBD1 (5 bases). Germline-derived CDR1 and CDR2 are KGHSH and LQKENI. The CDR3 length is 15 residues. The V end was cut by 9 bases, the J end by 4 bases, with 21 bases between. The chain's CDR3 is CASTLKGGTSYGYTF. The DNA of the CDR3 is TGTGCCAGTACTCTTAAAGGAGGGACTTCCTATGGCTACACCTTC.

The genes are TRBV6-5 and TRBJ2-3; no clear D gene. The CDR3 totals 14 residues. V lost 0 bases to trimming and J lost 5 bases, with 9 bases between them. The germline V gene has CDR1 MNHEY and CDR2 SVGAGI. Written as DNA, the CDR3 is TGTGCCAGCAGTTACTCGATGAGAGGAGATACGCAGTATTTT. Protein sequence: CASSYSMRGDTQYF.

The genes are TRBV10-3 and TRBJ2-5; D remains ambiguous. Trimming cost V 3 bases and J 5 bases, with 10 bases left between them. This CDR3 has 13 amino acids. Germline CDR1 ENHRY, CDR2 SYGVKD. CDR3 bases: TGTGCCATCAGTGATGGCCAGCGCGAGACCCAGTACTTC. It is translated as CAISDGQRETQYF.

J is TRBJ2-2 and V is TRBV10-1; TRBD1 is a possible D gene (5 bases). The germline V gene has CDR1 WNHNN and CDR2 SYGVQD (reference sequence). CDR3 length: 17 residues. Trimming cost V 2 bases and J 4 bases, with 17 bases left between them. The CDR3 DNA follows: TGCGCCAGCAGTGAGAATCGTGCAGGGTTTACCACCGGGGAGCTGTTTTTT. Translated, it gives CASSENRAGFTTGELFF.

The rearrangement joins TRBV10-1 to TRBJ1-1; TRBD1 is a possible D gene (5 bases). Per the germline V gene, CDR1 is WNHNN and CDR2 is SYGVQD (reference sequence). V was shortened by 3 bases and J by 4 bases, with 15 bases between the two germline ends. The CDR3 loop spans 15 amino acids. CDR3 sequence: CASSEGQGIGTEAFF. In DNA form, the CDR3 reads TGCGCCAGCAGTGAAGGTCAGGGAATCGGCACTGAAGCTTTCTTT.

CDR3 bases: TGTGCCAGCAGTTCCCCTTCGGGGGGGCTTTTTAGTGAGCAGTTCTTC. Translating gives CASSSPSGGLFSEQFF. The rearrangement joins TRBV27 to TRBJ2-1; 8 bases agree with TRBD2. The V and J ends lost 4 bases and 9 bases, in that order; junction bases with no gene match: 14. The germline gives CDR1 MNHEY, CDR2 SMNVEV (reference sequence). There are 16 residues in the CDR3.

This chain joins TRBV30 and TRBJ1-2; 8 bases match TRBD1. With V trimmed by 6 bases and J by 6 bases, 12 bases remained unmatched. The CDR3 runs to 14 residues. Germline CDR1 GTSNPN, CDR2 SVGIG (reference sequence). CDR3 sequence reads: CACKGDRRTDGYTF. The CDR3 DNA is TGTGCCTGTAAAGGGGACAGGAGGACGGATGGCTACACCTTC.